This TCR beta chain comes out of a study of cytomegalovirus exposure and HLA in healthy donors. Study-level information: HLA-typed donors were the source of some 80 million unique TCRs, which an early data release held.

From germline, CDR1 is SEHNR and CDR2 FQNEAQ (reference sequence). Trimming cost V 4 bases and J 0 bases, with 10 bases left between them. CDR3 size: 14 residues. This clone was observed a handful of times. Its antigen remains unknown. The PCR had 60 Vbeta and 13 Jbeta primers. Libraries were prepared by immunoSEQ multiplex PCR; TCRdb keeps only in-frame clonotypes and omits some of them. The profile shows about 190,000 clones, 65% to 75% of them singletons. Overall study results and limits: A later analysis reportedly identified an Asian-associated ancestry cluster as carrying fewer N-insertions than the roughly 670-donor mean. Later analysis placed DRB1 highest and HLA-C lowest in TCR association rates, which differed by HLA locus. It was approximately 170 TCR beta chains that were listed as cytomegalovirus-associated.

This TCR was sampled from a man aged 25 to 40 in good health and CMV-seropositive. This chain joins TRBV7-9 and TRBJ2-7, with D possibly TRBD2 on 6 matching bases. The specimen sequenced was PBMCs. The CDR3 loop reads CASSYRGDSYEQYF. In DNA, the CDR3 is TGTGCCAGCAGCTACCGCGGGGACTCCTACGAGCAGTACTTC.